The present entry profiles one TCR beta chain with its context. Its antigen remains unidentified. V dropped 5 bases and J dropped 2 bases, with 12 bases sitting between them. The CDR3 covers 14 residues. CDR1 is MDHEN, CDR2 SYDVKM, per germline. TCRdb ran MiXCR on the RACE reads and lists one entry per CDR3 protein. The table records some 380,000 distinct CDR3 sequences, approximately 4.4% of them present only once. Time point given: patch test 1, 2 weeks after DPC sensitization. Noted treatment: therapeutic diphenylcyclopropenone sensitization with weekly scalp DPC. The sample belongs to a study of human T cells and chemical hapten exposure. Regarding the study as a whole: Donors' alopecia may make their immune response differ from healthy people's. Expanded TCR counts at PT1 went up together with patch test score, a positive correlation.

The input for sequencing was whole blood, taken in connection with sensitization to the hapten diphenylcyclopropenone (DPC). V usage is TRBV28 and J usage is TRBJ2-5; possibly TRBD2 for D (7 bases). The sequence was obtained from a woman aged 45-60 years with alopecia areata. Some clones in this sample may be carry-over from other donors' samples. CDR3 protein: CASSTGGAQETQYF. The CDR3 DNA reads as TGTGCCAGCAGTACTGGGGGGGCGCAAGAGACCCAGTACTTC.